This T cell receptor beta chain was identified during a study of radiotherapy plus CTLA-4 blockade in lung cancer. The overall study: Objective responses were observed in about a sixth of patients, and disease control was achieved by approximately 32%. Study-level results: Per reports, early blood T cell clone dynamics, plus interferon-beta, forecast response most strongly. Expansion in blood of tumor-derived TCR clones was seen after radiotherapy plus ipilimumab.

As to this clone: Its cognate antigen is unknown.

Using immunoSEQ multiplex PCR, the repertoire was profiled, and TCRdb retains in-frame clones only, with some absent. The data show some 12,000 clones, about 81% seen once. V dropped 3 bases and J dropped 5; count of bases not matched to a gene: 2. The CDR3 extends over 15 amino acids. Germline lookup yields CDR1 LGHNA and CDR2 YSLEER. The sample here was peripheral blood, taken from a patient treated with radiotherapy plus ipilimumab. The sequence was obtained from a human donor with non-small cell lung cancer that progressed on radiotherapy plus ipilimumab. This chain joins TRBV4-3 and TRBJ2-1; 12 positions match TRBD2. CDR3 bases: TGCGCCAGCAGCCACGGACTAGCGGGGAACAATGAGCAGTTCTTC. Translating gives CASSHGLAGNNEQFF.